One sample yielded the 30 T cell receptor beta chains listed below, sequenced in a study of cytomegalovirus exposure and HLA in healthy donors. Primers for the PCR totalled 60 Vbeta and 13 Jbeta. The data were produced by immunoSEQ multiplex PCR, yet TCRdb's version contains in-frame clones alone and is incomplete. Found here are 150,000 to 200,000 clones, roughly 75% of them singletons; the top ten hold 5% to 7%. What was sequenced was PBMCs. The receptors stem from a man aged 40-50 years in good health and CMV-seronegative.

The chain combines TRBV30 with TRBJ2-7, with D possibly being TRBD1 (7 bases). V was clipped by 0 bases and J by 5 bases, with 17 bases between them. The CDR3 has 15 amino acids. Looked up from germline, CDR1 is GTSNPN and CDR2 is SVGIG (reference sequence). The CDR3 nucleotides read TGTGCCTGGAGTGTACAGCCAGGGGGAGGCAACGAGCAGTACTTC. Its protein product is CAWSVQPGGGNEQYF.

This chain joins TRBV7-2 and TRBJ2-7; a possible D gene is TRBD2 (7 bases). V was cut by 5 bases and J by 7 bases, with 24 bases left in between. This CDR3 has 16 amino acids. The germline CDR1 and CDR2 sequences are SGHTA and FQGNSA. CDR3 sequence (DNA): TGTGCCAGCAGCCCTAGAGTGACTTGGGGAGGGGGTGAGCAGTACTTC. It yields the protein CASSPRVTWGGGEQYF.

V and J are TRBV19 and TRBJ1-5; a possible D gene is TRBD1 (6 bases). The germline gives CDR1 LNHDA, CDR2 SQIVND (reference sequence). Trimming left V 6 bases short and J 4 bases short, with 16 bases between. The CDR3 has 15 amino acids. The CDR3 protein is CASRRQEGGNQPQHF. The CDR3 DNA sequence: TGTGCCAGTAGGCGACAGGAGGGGGGGAATCAGCCCCAGCATTTT.

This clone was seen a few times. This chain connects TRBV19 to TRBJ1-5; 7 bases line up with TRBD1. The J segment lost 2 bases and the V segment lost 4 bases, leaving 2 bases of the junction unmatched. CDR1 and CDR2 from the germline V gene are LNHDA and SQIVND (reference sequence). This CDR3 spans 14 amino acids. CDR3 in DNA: TGTGCCAGTAGTAACAGGGGTCGCAATCAGCCCCAGCATTTT. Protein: CASSNRGRNQPQHF. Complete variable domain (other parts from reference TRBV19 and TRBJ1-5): DGGITQSPKYLFRKEGQNVTLSCEQNLNHDAMYWYRQDPGQGLRLIYYSQIVNDFQKGDIAEGYSVSREKKESFPLTVTSAQKNPTAFYLCASSNRGRNQPQHFGDGTRLSIL.

The CDR3 region is CASSLTGGAGANVLTF. The CDR3 DNA sequence: TGTGCCAGCAGCTTGACAGGGGGCGCTGGGGCCAACGTCCTGACTTTC. This sequence joins TRBV27 and TRBJ2-6; 10 bases agree with TRBD1. The J segment lost 2 bases and the V segment lost 6 bases, leaving 4 bases of the junction unmatched. Per the germline V gene, CDR1 is MNHEY and CDR2 is SMNVEV (reference sequence). The CDR3 has 16 amino acids. Full variable domain (remainder filled in from reference TRBV27 and TRBJ2-6): EAQVTQNPRYLITVTGKKLTVTCSQNMNHEYMSWYRQDPGLGLRQIYYSMNVEVTDKGDVPEGYKVSRKEKRNFPLILESPSPNQTSLYFCASSLTGGAGANVLTFGAGSRLTVL.

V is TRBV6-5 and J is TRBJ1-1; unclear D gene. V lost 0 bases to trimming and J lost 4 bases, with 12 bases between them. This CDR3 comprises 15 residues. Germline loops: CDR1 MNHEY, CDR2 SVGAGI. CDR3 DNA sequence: TGTGCCAGCAGTTACTCGGGTCAGGAGGGCACTGAAGCTTTCTTT. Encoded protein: CASSYSGQEGTEAFF.

CDR3 sequence reads: CASSLSGAPYEQYF. The CDR3 DNA sequence: TGTGCCAGCAGTTTATCAGGGGCCCCCTACGAGCAGTACTTC. The chain combines TRBV27 with TRBJ2-7; D possibly corresponds to TRBD1 (5 bases). Germline assignment: CDR1 MNHEY and CDR2 SMNVEV (reference sequence). Trimming cost V 0 bases and J 2 bases, with 8 bases left between them. The CDR3 has 14 amino acids.

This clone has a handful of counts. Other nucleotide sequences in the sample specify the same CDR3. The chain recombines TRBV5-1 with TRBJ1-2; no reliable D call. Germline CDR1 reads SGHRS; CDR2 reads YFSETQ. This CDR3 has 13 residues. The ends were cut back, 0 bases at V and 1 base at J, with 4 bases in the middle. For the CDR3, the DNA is TGCGCCAGCAGCTTGGACAGTAACTATGGCTACACCTTC. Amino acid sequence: CASSLDSNYGYTF.

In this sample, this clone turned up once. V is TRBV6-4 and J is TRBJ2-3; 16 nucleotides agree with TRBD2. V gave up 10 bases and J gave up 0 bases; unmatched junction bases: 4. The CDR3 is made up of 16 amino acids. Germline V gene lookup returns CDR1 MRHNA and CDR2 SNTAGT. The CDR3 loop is CATGLAGGHSTDTQYF. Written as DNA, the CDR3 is TGTGCCACGGGACTAGCGGGAGGGCATAGCACAGATACGCAGTATTTT.

The CDR3: CASNCTYEQYF. CDR3 DNA: TGTGCCAGCAACTGTACCTACGAGCAGTACTTC. The chain has TRBV7-2 and TRBJ2-7; D unresolved. CDR1 SGHTA and CDR2 FQGNSA come from the germline V gene. Trimming removed 7 bases at V and 2 bases at J, with 6 bases between. This CDR3 has 11 residues.

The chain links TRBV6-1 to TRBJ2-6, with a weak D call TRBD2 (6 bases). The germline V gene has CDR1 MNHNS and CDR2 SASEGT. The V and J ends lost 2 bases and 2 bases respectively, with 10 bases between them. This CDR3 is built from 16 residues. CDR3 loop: CASSERWGAGANVLTF. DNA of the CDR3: TGTGCCAGCAGTGAAAGGTGGGGGGCTGGGGCCAACGTCCTGACTTTC.

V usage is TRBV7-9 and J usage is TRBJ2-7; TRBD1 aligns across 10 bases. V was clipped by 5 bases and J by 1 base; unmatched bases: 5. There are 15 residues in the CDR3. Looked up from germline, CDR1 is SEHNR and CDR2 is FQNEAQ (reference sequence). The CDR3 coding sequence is TGTGCCAGCAGCAGAAGACAGGGGGCTTCCTACGAGCAGTACTTC. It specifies CASSRRQGASYEQYF.

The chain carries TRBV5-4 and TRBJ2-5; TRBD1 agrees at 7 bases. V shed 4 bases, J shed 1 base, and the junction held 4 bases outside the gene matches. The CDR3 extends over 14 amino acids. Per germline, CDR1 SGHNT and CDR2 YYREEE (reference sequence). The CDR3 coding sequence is TGTGCCAGCAGCGAGGGACAGCTCCAAGAGACCCAGTACTTC. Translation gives CASSEGQLQETQYF.

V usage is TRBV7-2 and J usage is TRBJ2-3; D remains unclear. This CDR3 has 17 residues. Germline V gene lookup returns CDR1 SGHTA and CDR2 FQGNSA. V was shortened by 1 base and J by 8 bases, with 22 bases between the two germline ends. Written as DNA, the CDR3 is TGTGCCAGCAGCTTAGTCTCTGTGCGTCTCCTGATTGGTACGCAGTATTTT. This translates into CASSLVSVRLLIGTQYF.

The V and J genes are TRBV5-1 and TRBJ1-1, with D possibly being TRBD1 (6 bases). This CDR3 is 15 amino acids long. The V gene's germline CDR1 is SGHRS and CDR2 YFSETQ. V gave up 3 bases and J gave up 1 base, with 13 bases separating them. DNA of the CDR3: TGCGCCAGCAGCTCCTCCCCGGGACAGAACACTGAAGCTTTCTTT. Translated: CASSSSPGQNTEAFF.

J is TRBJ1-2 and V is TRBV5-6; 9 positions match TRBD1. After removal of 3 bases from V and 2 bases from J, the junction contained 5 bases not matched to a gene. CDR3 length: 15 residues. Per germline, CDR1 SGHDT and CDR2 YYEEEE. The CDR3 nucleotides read TGTGCCAGCAGCTCTACCGGACAGGGGAACTATGGCTACACCTTC. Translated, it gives CASSSTGQGNYGYTF.

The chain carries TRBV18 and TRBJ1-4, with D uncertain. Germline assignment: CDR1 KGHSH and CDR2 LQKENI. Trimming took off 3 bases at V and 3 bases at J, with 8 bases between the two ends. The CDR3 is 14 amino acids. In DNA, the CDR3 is TGTGCCAGCTCACCGAGGGAGGCTAATGAAAAACTGTTTTTT. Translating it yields CASSPREANEKLFF.

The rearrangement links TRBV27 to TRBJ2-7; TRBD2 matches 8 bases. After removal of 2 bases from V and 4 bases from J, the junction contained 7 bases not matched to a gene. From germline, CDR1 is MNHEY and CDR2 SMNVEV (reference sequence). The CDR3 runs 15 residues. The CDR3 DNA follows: TGTGCCAGCAGTTTAAGCCGCGGGAGGCGGTACGAGCAGTACTTC. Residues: CASSLSRGRRYEQYF.

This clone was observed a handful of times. The DNA for the CDR3 is TGTGCCAGCAGCTTACTCAACGGGGACTATGGCTACACCTTC. Translating it yields CASSLLNGDYGYTF. This chain connects TRBV7-9 to TRBJ1-2; D call uncertain. Germline CDR1 SEHNR, CDR2 FQNEAQ (reference sequence). V lost 2 bases to trimming and J lost 3 bases, with 10 bases between them. The CDR3 extends over 14 amino acids.

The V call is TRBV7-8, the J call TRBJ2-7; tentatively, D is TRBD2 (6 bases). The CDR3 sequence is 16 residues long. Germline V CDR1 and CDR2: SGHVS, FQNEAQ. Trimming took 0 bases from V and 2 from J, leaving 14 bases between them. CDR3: CASSLAEGRPPYEQYF. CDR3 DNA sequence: TGTGCCAGCAGCTTAGCGGAGGGGAGACCCCCCTACGAGCAGTACTTC.

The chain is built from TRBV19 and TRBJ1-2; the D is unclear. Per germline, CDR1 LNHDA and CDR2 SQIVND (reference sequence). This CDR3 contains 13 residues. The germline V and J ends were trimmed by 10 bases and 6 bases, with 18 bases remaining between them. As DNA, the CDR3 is TGTGCCACCCATTCCGAGGAGGTCCATGGCTACACCTTC. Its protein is CATHSEEVHGYTF.

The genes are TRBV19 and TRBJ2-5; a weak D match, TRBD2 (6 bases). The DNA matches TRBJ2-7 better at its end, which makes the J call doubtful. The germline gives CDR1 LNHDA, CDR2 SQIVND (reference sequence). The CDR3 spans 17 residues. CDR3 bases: TGTGCCAGTAGTTCGCAAAACTCTCCGGGACTCCCCTACGAGCAGTACTTC. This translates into CASSSQNSPGLPYEQYF.

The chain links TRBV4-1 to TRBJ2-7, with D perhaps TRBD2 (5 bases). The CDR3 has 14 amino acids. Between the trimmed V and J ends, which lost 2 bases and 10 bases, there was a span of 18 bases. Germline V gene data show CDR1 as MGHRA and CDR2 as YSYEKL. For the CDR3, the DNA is TGCGCCAGCAGCCAACCCCGGACGGGGTTGGGCCAGTACTTC. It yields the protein CASSQPRTGLGQYF.

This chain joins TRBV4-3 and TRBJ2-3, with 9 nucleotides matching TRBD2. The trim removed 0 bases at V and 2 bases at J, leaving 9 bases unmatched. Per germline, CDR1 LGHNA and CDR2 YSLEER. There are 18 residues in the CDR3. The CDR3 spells CASSQEGIIAGVTDTQYF. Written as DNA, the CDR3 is TGCGCCAGCAGCCAAGAGGGGATAATAGCGGGGGTCACAGATACGCAGTATTTT.

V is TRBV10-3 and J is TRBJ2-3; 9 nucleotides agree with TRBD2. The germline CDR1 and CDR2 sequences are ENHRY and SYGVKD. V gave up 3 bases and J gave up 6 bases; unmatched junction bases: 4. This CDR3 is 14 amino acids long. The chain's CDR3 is CAISDDSGSDTQYF. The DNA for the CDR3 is TGTGCCATCAGTGATGATAGCGGGAGTGATACGCAGTATTTT.

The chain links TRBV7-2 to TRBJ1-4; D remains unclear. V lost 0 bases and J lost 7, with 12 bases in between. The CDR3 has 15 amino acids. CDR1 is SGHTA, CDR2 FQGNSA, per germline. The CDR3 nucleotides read TGTGCCAGCAGCTTAGCTCCAGCAGGAGGTGAAAAACTGTTTTTT. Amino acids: CASSLAPAGGEKLFF.

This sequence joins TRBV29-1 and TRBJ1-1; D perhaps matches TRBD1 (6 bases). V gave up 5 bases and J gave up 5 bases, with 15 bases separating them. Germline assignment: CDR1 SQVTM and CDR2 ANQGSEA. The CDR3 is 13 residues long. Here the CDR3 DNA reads TGCAGCGTTCCTCGGACAGAGGGGACTGAAGCTTTCTTT. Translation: CSVPRTEGTEAFF. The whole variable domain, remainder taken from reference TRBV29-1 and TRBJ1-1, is SAVISQKPSRDICQRGTSLTIQCQVDSQVTMMFWYRQQPGQSLTLIATANQGSEATYESGFVIDKFPISRPNLTFSTLTVSNMSPEDSSIYLCSVPRTEGTEAFFGQGTRLTVV.

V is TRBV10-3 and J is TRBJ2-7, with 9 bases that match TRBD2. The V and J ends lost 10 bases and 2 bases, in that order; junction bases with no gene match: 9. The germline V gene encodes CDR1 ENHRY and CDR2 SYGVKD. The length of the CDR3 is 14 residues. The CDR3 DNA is TGTGCCACGGTAGGAGTAGCGGGAGCCTACGAGCAGTACTTC. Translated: CATVGVAGAYEQYF.

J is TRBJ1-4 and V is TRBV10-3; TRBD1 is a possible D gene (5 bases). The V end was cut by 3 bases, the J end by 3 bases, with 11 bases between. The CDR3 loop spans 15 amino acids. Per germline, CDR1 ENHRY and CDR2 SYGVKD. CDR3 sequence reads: CAISERGSANEKLFF. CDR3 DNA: TGTGCCATCAGTGAAAGGGGCTCGGCTAATGAAAAACTGTTTTTT.

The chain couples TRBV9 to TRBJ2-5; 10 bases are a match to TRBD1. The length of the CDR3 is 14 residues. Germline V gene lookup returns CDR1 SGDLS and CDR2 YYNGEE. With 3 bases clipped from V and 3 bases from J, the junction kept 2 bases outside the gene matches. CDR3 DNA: TGTGCCAGCAGCGCCGGGACAGGGGAAGAGACCCAGTACTTC. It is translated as CASSAGTGEETQYF.